This T cell receptor beta chain was identified in a study of T-cell memory formation after mild COVID-19. Overall study findings and caveats: Clones that shrank (day 15 to 85) were balanced CD4/CD8, whereas later expanders leaned CD4+.

Turning to this clonotype: Antigen unknown.

TCRdb re-derived calls from the 5' RACE reads in MiXCR, one entry per CDR3 protein. Of roughly 170,000 distinct CDR3 sequences in the sample, approximately 17% are singletons; the top ten hold under 4.5%. This receptor was identified in a man aged 18 to 35 who had mild COVID-19 (a few samples of this study predate the infection). Cell type and time point are not known. The source material was PBMCs or a T cell subset sorted from them (not recorded which).

CDR3 nucleotides: TGTGCCAGTAGTATCGGGGACTACGTCGGAGAGACCCAGTACTTC. Protein sequence: CASSIGDYVGETQYF. The V gene is TRBV19, the J gene TRBJ2-5, with TRBD2 identical over 7 bases. The length of the CDR3 is 15 residues. In germline, CDR1 is LNHDA, CDR2 SQIVND (reference sequence). The junction had 8 bases not matched to a gene; V was cut back by 3 bases and J by 4 bases.